One T cell receptor (beta chain) is described in this entry. V shed 8 bases, J shed 4 bases, and the junction held 11 bases outside the gene matches. Per the germline V gene, CDR1 is SGHRS and CDR2 is YFSETQ. The CDR3 consists of 14 residues. This sample stems from a study of blood T cell repertoires in COVID-19. For the study at large: Sources were T cells, B-cell-depleted T cells, or PBMCs; the material itself was cDNA or gDNA.

Per the study methods: Nucleated cell number was recorded as an estimate derived from reference gene primer amplification. TCRdb keeps only in-frame clones here, not all; method: immunoSEQ multiplex PCR. The V and J calls and the clone size are those of that table, but D and trimming were determined from the DNA. The repertoire holds roughly 670,000 clones, 70% to 90% seen once, with around 0.3% in the top ten. The source is a woman between 18 and 29 years old with acute or convalescent COVID-19. Sequenced material: peripheral blood. J is TRBJ2-7 and V is TRBV5-1; 8 bases align to TRBD1. CDR3 coding DNA: TGCGCCAGTTCGACGACAGGGGCCCAATACGAGCAGTACTTC. Translated, it gives CASSTTGAQYEQYF.